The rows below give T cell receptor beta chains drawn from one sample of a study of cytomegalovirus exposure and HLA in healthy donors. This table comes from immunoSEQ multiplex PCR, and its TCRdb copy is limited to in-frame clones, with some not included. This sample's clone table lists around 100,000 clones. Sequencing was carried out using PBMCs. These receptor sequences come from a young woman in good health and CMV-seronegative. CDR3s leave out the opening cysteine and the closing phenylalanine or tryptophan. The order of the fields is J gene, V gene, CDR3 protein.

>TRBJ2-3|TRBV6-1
ASSEAPSGRGTDTQY
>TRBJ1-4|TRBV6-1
ASSEALDRWNEKLF
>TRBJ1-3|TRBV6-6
ASTDRGSGNTIY
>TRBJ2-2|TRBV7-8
ASSLASGSNTGELF
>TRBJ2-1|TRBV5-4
ASSRDGSSYNEQF
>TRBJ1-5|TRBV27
ASSQTGGGNQPQH
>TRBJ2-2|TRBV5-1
ASSLAQGAGELF
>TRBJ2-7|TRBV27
ASSTLGRAYEQY
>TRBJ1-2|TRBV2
ASSERRVGYT
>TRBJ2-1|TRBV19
ASRATGDEQF
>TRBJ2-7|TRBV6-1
ASSRLAGAYEQY
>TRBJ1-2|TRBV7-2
ASSFGGNYGYT
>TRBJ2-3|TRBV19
ASSTPGTSGRWADTQY
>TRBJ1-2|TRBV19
ASHQTRGLGNYGYT
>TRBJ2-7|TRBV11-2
ASSLASHRAPALEQY
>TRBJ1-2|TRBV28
ASSEDRYKGYT
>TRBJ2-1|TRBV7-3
ASSLRSGTSVPEQF